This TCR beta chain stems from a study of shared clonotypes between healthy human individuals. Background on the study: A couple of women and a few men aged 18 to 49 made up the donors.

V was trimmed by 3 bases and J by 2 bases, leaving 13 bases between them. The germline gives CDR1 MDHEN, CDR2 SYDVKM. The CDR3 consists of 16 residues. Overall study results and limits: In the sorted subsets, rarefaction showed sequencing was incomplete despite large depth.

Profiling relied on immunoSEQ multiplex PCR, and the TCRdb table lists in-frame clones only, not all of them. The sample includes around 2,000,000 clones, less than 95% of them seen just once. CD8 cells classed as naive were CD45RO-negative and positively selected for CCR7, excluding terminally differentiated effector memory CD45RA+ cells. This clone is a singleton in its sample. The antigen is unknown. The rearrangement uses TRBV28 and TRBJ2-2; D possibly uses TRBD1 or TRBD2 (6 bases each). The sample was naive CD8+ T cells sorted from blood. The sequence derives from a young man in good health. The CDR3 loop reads CASSFPEGGNTGELFF. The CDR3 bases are TGTGCCAGCAGTTTTCCCGAGGGGGGTAACACCGGGGAGCTGTTTTTT.